Each of the 6 T cell receptor beta chains below was sequenced from the same sample in a study of identifying expanded T cells in peripheral blood. TCRdb's table, derived via immunoSEQ multiplex PCR, lists solely in-frame clones and lacks some. The sample yields 45,000 to 65,000 clones, around 82% seen once. Sequenced input: blood. Every receptor here comes from a person aged 18 to 75 in good health.

The CDR3 bases are TGCGCCAGCAGCCTAGGACAGGACAATGAGCAGTTCTTC. Its protein is CASSLGQDNEQFF. The V and J genes are TRBV23-1 and TRBJ2-1; TRBD1 matches 7 bases. TRBV23-1 is reported as an ORF; its role is uncertain. Trimming took 6 bases from V and 5 from J; bases not matched to a gene: 4. The CDR3 extends over 13 amino acids.

The chain employs TRBV11-2 and TRBJ2-1; 7 bases match TRBD2. CDR3 length equals 15 residues. The junction had 8 bases not matched to a gene; V was cut back by 4 bases and J by 5 bases. Germline CDR1 and CDR2: SGHAT and FQNNGV. CDR3: CASSSAAGRNNEQFF. In DNA form, the CDR3 reads TGTGCCAGCAGCTCGGCAGCGGGGAGAAACAATGAGCAGTTCTTC.

The J gene is TRBJ1-1, the V gene TRBV9; 10 bases align to TRBD1. Trimming at V came to 4 bases and at J to 4 bases, leaving 7 bases not matched to a gene. In germline, CDR1 is SGDLS, CDR2 YYNGEE. The CDR3 has 15 amino acids. CDR3 DNA: TGTGCCAGCAGCCCGCGGACAGGGGGGGGCACTGAAGCTTTCTTT. Encoded protein: CASSPRTGGGTEAFF.

This chain joins TRBV30 and TRBJ2-5, with 9 bases matching TRBD1. The V gene end was trimmed by 8 bases and the J gene end by 5 bases; junction bases not matched to a gene: 6. The CDR3 has 12 amino acids. Germline V gives CDR1 GTSNPN, CDR2 SVGIG (reference sequence). The CDR3 region is CAGNRGRETQYF. The CDR3 region has the DNA TGTGCCGGAAACAGGGGGCGGGAGACCCAGTACTTC.

A single count supports this clone. The chain recombines TRBV5-8 with TRBJ2-4; a weak D match, TRBD2 (5 bases). V lost 4 bases to trimming and J lost 5 bases, with 16 bases between them. CDR3 length: 15 amino acids. The germline CDR1 and CDR2 sequences are SGHTS and YDEGEE. This CDR3 is CASSTASGNQNIQYF. The CDR3 DNA is TGTGCCAGCAGCACCGCCAGCGGAAACCAAAACATTCAGTACTTC. Together with reference TRBV5-8 and TRBJ2-4, the CDR3 gives the full variable domain: EAGVTQSPTHLIKTRGQQATLRCSPISGHTSVYWYQQALGLGLQFLLWYDEGEERNRGNFPPRFSGRQFPNYSSELNVNALELEDSALYLCASSTASGNQNIQYFGAGTRLSVL.

V is TRBV27 and J is TRBJ2-1; 8 positions match TRBD2. The germline V gene encodes CDR1 MNHEY and CDR2 SMNVEV (reference sequence). V was pared by 7 bases and J by 6 bases, with 8 bases of the junction left unmatched. The CDR3 is 14 amino acids. In DNA, the CDR3 is TGTGCCAGCACCCCTTCCGGGGGGGTCAATGAGCAGTTCTTC. As protein: CASTPSGGVNEQFF.